This record covers a single T cell receptor (beta chain). In generating TCR beta cDNA, 5'RACE template switching with UMIs was used. TCRdb reprocessed the 5' RACE reads, with one entry per CDR3 protein and no DNA. The sample table includes a few hundred thousand distinct CDR3 sequences. CDR1 and CDR2 (germline): SEHNR, FQNEAQ (reference sequence). The CDR3 runs to 13 residues. The sample originates from a study of T cells expressing NK-cell markers. The rearrangement uses TRBV7-9 and TRBJ2-1; TCRdb lists TRBD1, though no DNA is available to test this call. The sample comprised blood T cells: a sorted CD56 or NKG2C T cell subset, CD4+ or CD8+ T cells, or bulk PBMC T cells (not recorded which). The origin of this receptor is a man between 18 and 35 years old in good health. Here the CDR3 reads CASSFGTVPEQFF.